A selection of T cell receptor beta chains follows, all from one sample in a study of early T cells in non-severe SARS-CoV-2 infection. MiXCR was run by TCRdb on the 5' RACE reads, yielding one entry per CDR3 protein. This table has tens of thousands of distinct CDR3 sequences, 11% to 15% appearing once. The sample comprised whole blood. These receptor sequences come from an adult who was a healthcare worker with PCR-confirmed SARS-CoV-2 infection or an uninfected control (not recorded which). The CDR3 runs from the conserved cysteine through the conserved F or W. The D gene is left open where the match is weak. Clone sizes are given selectively: once, few, many, or a class where the clone is expanded.

cdr3_nt: TGCGCCAGCAGGGGACAAACGAACACTGAAGCTTTCTTT
cdr3_aa: CASRGQTNTEAFF
clone_size: few
d_call: NA
j_call: TRBJ1-1
v_call: TRBV10-1

cdr3_nt: TGCAGCGTAACTTCGACGGAGTATGGCTACACCTTC
cdr3_aa: CSVTSTEYGYTF
clone_size: few
d_call: NA
j_call: TRBJ1-2
v_call: TRBV29-1

cdr3_nt: TGCAGTGCTCCTGACAGGGGGCCAGGGGCTGGAAACACCATATATTTT
cdr3_aa: CSAPDRGPGAGNTIYF
clone_size: many
d_call: TRBD1
j_call: TRBJ1-3
v_call: TRBV20-1

cdr3_nt: TGTGCCATCAGTGACAACACCGGGGAGCTGTTTTTT
cdr3_aa: CAISDNTGELFF
clone_size: NA
d_call: NA
j_call: TRBJ2-2
v_call: TRBV10-3

cdr3_nt: TGTGCCAGCAGCGCCGGGGACGAAGCTTTCTTT
cdr3_aa: CASSAGDEAFF
clone_size: few
d_call: NA
j_call: TRBJ1-1
v_call: TRBV9

cdr3_nt: TGTGCCATCAGAAGCGGGGGTACCCAAGAGACCCAGTACTTC
cdr3_aa: CAIRSGGTQETQYF
clone_size: few
d_call: TRBD2
j_call: TRBJ2-5
v_call: TRBV10-3

cdr3_nt: TGTGCCAGCAGCCGGGGGAAGACAGGGAAAGGGATAGGATACCAAGAGACCCAGTACTTC
cdr3_aa: CASSRGKTGKGIGYQETQYF
clone_size: NA
d_call: TRBD1
j_call: TRBJ2-5
v_call: TRBV3-1

cdr3_nt: TGTGCCAGCAGCTTAGATCCGGACACCCGCACAGATACGCAGTATTTT
cdr3_aa: CASSLDPDTRTDTQYF
clone_size: many
d_call: NA
j_call: TRBJ2-3
v_call: TRBV11-2

cdr3_nt: TGTGCCAGCAGCTTATGGGACCCCGGGACAGCCTTCACAGATACGCAGTATTTT
cdr3_aa: CASSLWDPGTAFTDTQYF
clone_size: NA
d_call: TRBD1
j_call: TRBJ2-3
v_call: TRBV11-1

cdr3_nt: TGTGCCAGCAGCTTGCAGGGGGCAAGGGAAAAACTGTTTTTT
cdr3_aa: CASSLQGAREKLFF
clone_size: few
d_call: TRBD1
j_call: TRBJ1-4
v_call: TRBV5-5

cdr3_nt: TGCAGTGCTAGAGATTCACAGGGGGTCGAGACCCAGTACTTC
cdr3_aa: CSARDSQGVETQYF
clone_size: NA
d_call: TRBD1
j_call: TRBJ2-5
v_call: TRBV20-1

cdr3_nt: TGCAGTGCTAGAGATACGGGTTGGGAGCAGTTCTTC
cdr3_aa: CSARDTGWEQFF
clone_size: many
d_call: NA
j_call: TRBJ2-1
v_call: TRBV20-1

cdr3_nt: TGTGCCAGCAGTTTGACAGGGGACACTGAAGCTTTCTTT
cdr3_aa: CASSLTGDTEAFF
clone_size: NA
d_call: TRBD1
j_call: TRBJ1-1
v_call: TRBV12-3/TRBV12-4

cdr3_nt: TGTGCCAGCAGTTATTCCGGGGGACCGCAAGAGACCCAGTACTTC
cdr3_aa: CASSYSGGPQETQYF
clone_size: few
d_call: NA
j_call: TRBJ2-5
v_call: TRBV6-6

cdr3_nt: TGTGCCAGCAGCCGCGACATGGGGTCACGTGGAGATACGCAGTATTTT
cdr3_aa: CASSRDMGSRGDTQYF
clone_size: many
d_call: NA
j_call: TRBJ2-3
v_call: TRBV5-5

cdr3_nt: TGTGCCAGCAGCCCCCCTCCCTGGCCCCAAGAGACCCAGTACTTC
cdr3_aa: CASSPPPWPQETQYF
clone_size: few
d_call: NA
j_call: TRBJ2-5
v_call: TRBV7-2

cdr3_nt: TGTGCCAGCAGCCAAGGCACGGTTTCCTACGAGCAGTACTTC
cdr3_aa: CASSQGTVSYEQYF
clone_size: NA
d_call: NA
j_call: TRBJ2-7
v_call: TRBV3-1

cdr3_nt: TGTGCCAGCAGCTCCCGGGACAGGGATCCCCATGAGCAGTTCTTC
cdr3_aa: CASSSRDRDPHEQFF
clone_size: many
d_call: TRBD1
j_call: TRBJ2-1
v_call: TRBV11-3

cdr3_nt: TGTGCCAGCAGCCAATCAGGACAGGAGAACACTGAAGCTTTCTTT
cdr3_aa: CASSQSGQENTEAFF
clone_size: NA
d_call: TRBD1
j_call: TRBJ1-1
v_call: TRBV3-1

cdr3_nt: TGTGCCAGCAGCTCCATACTAGCGGGGGCTGGGGAGCAGTTCTTC
cdr3_aa: CASSSILAGAGEQFF
clone_size: few
d_call: TRBD2
j_call: TRBJ2-1
v_call: TRBV7-2